Shown below are 25 T cell receptor beta chains from a single sample sequenced in a study of read filtering for tumor transcriptome and immune sequencing. From approximately 430 ng of RNA, a library with molecular barcoded alpha/delta and beta/gamma adaptors was made. From the reads, TCRdb called clonotypes with MiXCR, one entry per CDR3 protein. The sample contains some 62,000 distinct CDR3 sequences, about 15% of which appear only once. The sequenced sample consisted of a population of CD138-negative cells sorted from bone marrow. These TCRs come from a donor at least 40 years old with multiple myeloma.

This clonotype has a handful of counts. V and J are TRBV29-1 and TRBJ2-3; 9 positions match TRBD1. The CDR3 is made up of 13 amino acids. Germline lookup yields CDR1 SQVTM and CDR2 ANQGSEA. The V gene end was trimmed by 7 bases and the J gene end by 5 bases; junction bases not matched to a gene: 7. The CDR3, as DNA: TGCAGCGCGACAGGGGGAATCGGAGATACGCAGTATTTT. Translation: CSATGGIGDTQYF.

The V and J genes are TRBV19 and TRBJ2-1; 11 bases line up with TRBD1. This CDR3 is 14 amino acids long. Germline lookup yields CDR1 LNHDA and CDR2 SQIVND (reference sequence). The V and J ends lost 3 bases and 13 bases, in that order; junction bases with no gene match: 8. The CDR3 sequence: CASSMGDRGLGQFF. CDR3 nucleotides: TGTGCCAGTAGTATGGGGGACAGGGGGTTAGGTCAGTTCTTC.

This clonotype has only a few counts. Being one base from a much bigger clone, this may be a read error. The chain links TRBV29-1 to TRBJ2-7, with 8 nucleotides matching TRBD1. The CDR3 is 12 residues long. Germline CDR1 reads SQVTM; CDR2 reads ANQGSEA. This CDR3 is CSVGQGPYEQHF. The CDR3 nucleotides are TGCAGCGTAGGACAGGGCCCCTACGAGCAGCACTTC.

The chain is built from TRBV29-1 and TRBJ2-1; 7 nucleotides match TRBD1. This CDR3 has 15 residues. Germline CDR1 reads SQVTM; CDR2 reads ANQGSEA. CDR3 in amino acids: CRVRAVGGLGNEQFF. As DNA, the CDR3 is TGCAGGGTTCGGGCGGTAGGGGGCTTAGGGAATGAGCAGTTCTTC.

Many counts were recorded for this clonotype. The chain carries TRBV7-3 and TRBJ2-3, with D hard to call. Trimming shortened V by 2 bases and J by 1 base, and 4 bases separated the two germline ends. The CDR3 is 13 residues long. CDR1 is SGHTA and CDR2 is FQGTGA in the germline V gene. In nucleotides, the CDR3 is TGTGCCAGCAGCTTACTTGGCACAGATACGCAGTATTTT. The encoded protein is CASSLLGTDTQYF.

This clonotype was counted ten times or more. The chain couples TRBV20-1 to TRBJ2-2, with 7 bases that match TRBD1. The germline CDR1 and CDR2 sequences are DFQATT and SNEGSKA (reference sequence). The length of the CDR3 is 16 residues. V lost 6 bases and J lost 1; bases outside the gene matches: 11. The CDR3 loop is CSARILGQLNTGELFF. The CDR3, as DNA: TGCAGTGCCCGAATTCTGGGACAGCTGAACACCGGGGAGCTGTTTTTT.

Many counts were recorded for this clonotype. This chain links TRBV6-4 with TRBJ2-1; D not resolved. The CDR3 has 14 amino acids. Germline assignment: CDR1 MRHNA and CDR2 SNTAGT. With 2 bases removed from V and 5 bases from J, the gap between germline ends came to 10 bases. CDR3 protein: CASSDGSPNNEQFF. CDR3 nucleotide sequence: TGTGCCAGCAGTGACGGCTCACCGAACAATGAGCAGTTCTTC.

Turning to this clonotype: This may come from a read error, since a much larger clone is one base off. The CDR3 does not close with the conserved phenylalanine or tryptophan, likely indicating a read error. This sequence joins TRBV5-8 and TRBJ2-1; 12 nucleotides agree with TRBD2. Losses at the gene ends were 4 bases for V and 7 bases for J; bases not matched to a gene: 18. This CDR3 comprises 19 residues. Germline-derived CDR1 and CDR2 are SGHTS and YDEGEE. Written as DNA, the CDR3 is TGTGCCAGCAGCCTTGGTGCTAGGGTACTAGCGGGAGGTTTAAATGAGCAGTTCTAC. Translating it yields CASSLGARVLAGGLNEQFY.

This clonotype was counted ten times or more. The V call is TRBV21-1, the J call TRBJ1-2; TRBD1, as called in the table, went unchecked against the DNA. TRBV21-1 is shown as a pseudogene. The CDR3 is 14 amino acids. DNA of the CDR3: TGTGCCAGCAGCCCCGGACAGGGGGTATACAGCTACACCTTC. Amino acids: CASSPGQGVYSYTF.

This clonotype was seen ten or more times. This rearrangement joins TRBV27 to TRBJ2-1; 12 bases are a match to TRBD2. V shed 4 bases and J 1 base; nucleotides not matched to a gene: 11. Germline CDR1 MNHEY, CDR2 SMNVEV (reference sequence). The CDR3 covers 19 residues. The CDR3 nucleotides are TGTGCCAGCAGTTCCCATCTAGCGGGAGGGGAGAGGTCCTACAATGAGCAGTTCTTC. Protein: CASSSHLAGGERSYNEQFF.

This clonotype was recorded many times. The J gene is TRBJ2-3, the V gene TRBV9; D may match TRBD1 or TRBD2 (5 bases each). Trimming left V 0 bases short and J 2 bases short, with 13 bases between. Germline CDR1 reads SGDLS; CDR2 reads YYNGEE. This CDR3 is 16 amino acids long. The CDR3 region is CASSVARGPTTDTQYF. DNA for the CDR3: TGTGCCAGCAGCGTAGCTAGGGGACCCACCACAGATACGCAGTATTTT.

This clonotype was counted at least ten times. The chain employs TRBV7-9 and TRBJ2-1; 12 nucleotides align to TRBD2. The germline CDR1 and CDR2 sequences are SEHNR and FQNEAQ (reference sequence). The V segment lost 5 bases and the J segment 6 bases; nucleotides outside the gene matches: 5. The length of the CDR3 is 15 residues. The CDR3 protein is CASSAPGLAGNEQFF. CDR3 coding DNA: TGTGCCAGCAGCGCTCCGGGACTAGCGGGCAATGAGCAGTTCTTC. The full variable domain, rest sourced from reference TRBV7-9 and TRBJ2-1, is DTGVSQNPRHKITKRGQNVTFRCDPISEHNRLYWYRQTLGQGPEFLTYFQNEAQLEKSRLLSDRFSAERPKGSFSTLEIQRTEQGDSAMYLCASSAPGLAGNEQFFGPGTRLTVL.

Many counts were recorded for this clonotype. This rearrangement joins TRBV7-9 to TRBJ2-3, with 14 bases fitting TRBD2. Germline trimming cut 4 bases from V and 3 bases from J; bases unmatched to any gene: 6. CDR3 size: 17 residues. From germline, CDR1 is SEHNR and CDR2 FQNEAQ (reference sequence). Written as DNA, the CDR3 is TGTGCCAGCAGCTCCGGGACTAGCGGGAGACGTACAGATACGCAGTATTTT. This sequence encodes CASSSGTSGRRTDTQYF.

This clonotype was detected many times. The chain uses TRBV5-1 and TRBJ1-2; 9 bases fit TRBD1. The CDR3 has 15 amino acids. Germline V gives CDR1 SGHRS, CDR2 YFSETQ. Trimming at V came to 2 bases and at J to 6 bases, leaving 8 bases not matched to a gene. The CDR3 coding sequence is TGCGCCAGCAGCTTACTTCTCCGGGACAGGGATGGCTACACCTTC. This sequence encodes CASSLLLRDRDGYTF. The full variable domain, its missing parts supplied by reference TRBV5-1 and TRBJ1-2, is KAGVTQTPRYLIKTRGQQVTLSCSPISGHRSVSWYQQTPGQGLQFLFEYFSETQRNKGNFPGRFSGRQFSNSRSEMNVSTLELGDSALYLCASSLLLRDRDGYTFGSGTRLTVV.

This clonotype was found many times. The chain is built from TRBV21-1 and TRBJ2-7; the D call TRBD1 from the table was never checked on the DNA. TRBV21-1 is marked as a pseudogene. The CDR3 has 15 amino acids. CDR3 amino acids: CASTFLTGRVYEQYF. CDR3 DNA: TGTGCCAGCACCTTTTTGACAGGGCGAGTCTACGAGCAGTACTTC.

This clonotype showed up just a few times. A much larger clone is a single base away; this may be a read error. The rearrangement uses TRBV20-1 and TRBJ2-7; D gene uncertain. The CDR3 sequence is 13 residues long. Trimming shortened V by 6 bases and J by 0 bases, and 12 bases separated the two germline ends. The germline CDR1 and CDR2 sequences are DFQATT and SNEGSKA (reference sequence). CDR3 in DNA: TGCAGTGCCCAGTCCTTGAGCTCCTACGAGCAGTACTTC. Translation gives CSAQSLSSYEQYF.

This clonotype was observed at least ten times. This rearrangement joins TRBV5-5 to TRBJ2-5; perhaps TRBD2 as D (6 bases). Looked up from germline, CDR1 is SGHKS and CDR2 is YYEKEE (reference sequence). V lost 2 bases and J lost 2, with 13 bases in between. This CDR3 spans 15 amino acids. The CDR3 here is CASSLSGLDQETQYF. The CDR3 nucleotides read TGTGCCAGCAGCTTATCGGGACTCGATCAAGAGACCCAGTACTTC.

CDR3 sequence reads: CSARDFSSASETYEQYF. The CDR3 DNA follows: TGCAGTGCTAGAGATTTTAGCTCCGCTAGCGAAACCTACGAGCAGTACTTC. The V gene is TRBV20-1, the J gene TRBJ2-7; D possibly corresponds to TRBD2 (6 bases). Germline V CDR1 and CDR2: DFQATT, SNEGSKA (reference sequence). This CDR3 region has 17 residues. V lost 0 bases to trimming and J lost 2 bases, with 20 bases between them.

This clonotype was picked up a small number of times. This chain links TRBV28 with TRBJ2-5; D tentatively fits TRBD1 or TRBD2 (6 bases each). V was shortened by 6 bases and J by 3 bases, with 14 bases between the two germline ends. This CDR3 is 14 amino acids long. Per germline, CDR1 MDHEN and CDR2 SYDVKM. DNA for the CDR3: TGTGCCAGCAGGGAGGGGGGAGTTAAAGAGACCCAGTACTTC. Protein sequence: CASREGGVKETQYF. The full variable domain, its missing parts supplied by reference TRBV28 and TRBJ2-5, is DVKVTQSSRYLVKRTGEKVFLECVQDMDHENMFWYRQDPGLGLRLIYFSYDVKMKEKGDIPEGYSVSREKKERFSLILESASTNQTSMYLCASREGGVKETQYFGPGTRLLVL.

This clonotype has at least ten counts. V usage is TRBV19 and J usage is TRBJ2-7; 9 bases fit TRBD1. The CDR3 is 13 amino acids. The V gene end was trimmed by 10 bases and the J gene end by 2 bases; junction bases not matched to a gene: 6. Germline V gene data show CDR1 as LNHDA and CDR2 as SQIVND (reference sequence). In nucleotides, the CDR3 is TGTGCCACCTCAGGACAGGGGCCCTACGAGCAGTACTTC. The encoded protein is CATSGQGPYEQYF.

With respect to this clonotype: A much larger clone lies a single base off, so this may be a read error. The chain joins TRBV3-1 to TRBJ2-1; no firm D call. This CDR3 has 16 amino acids. Germline V gene lookup returns CDR1 LGHDT and CDR2 YNNKEL (reference sequence). The CDR3 here is CASSPRIRESYNERFF. The CDR3 DNA sequence: TGTGCCAGCAGCCCGCGGATCAGAGAATCCTACAATGAGCGGTTCTTC.

This clonotype was seen many times. The genes are TRBV4-1 and TRBJ2-2; 15 nucleotides agree with TRBD2. With V trimmed by 6 bases and J by 7 bases, 3 bases remained unmatched. The germline V gene encodes CDR1 MGHRA and CDR2 YSYEKL. There are 15 residues in the CDR3. The CDR3, as DNA: TGCGCCAGCAGGGGACTAGCGGGAGGCGTCGGGGAGCTGTTTTTT. Its protein product is CASRGLAGGVGELFF.

In this sample, this clonotype turned up many times. This chain connects TRBV28 to TRBJ2-7, with 9 bases fitting TRBD2. CDR3 size: 15 residues. V lost 6 bases, J lost 5 bases, and 11 bases stayed unmatched. The germline CDR1 and CDR2 sequences are MDHEN and SYDVKM. CDR3 amino acids: CASSSAQGLADEQYF. The CDR3 nucleotides read TGTGCCAGCAGCTCAGCCCAGGGACTAGCTGACGAGCAGTACTTC.

This clonotype showed up many times. V gene TRBV7-2 combines with J gene TRBJ2-1, with D possibly TRBD2 on 6 matching bases. V gave up 1 base and J gave up 15 bases, with 19 bases separating them. The CDR3 spans 14 residues. The germline gives CDR1 SGHTA, CDR2 FQGNSA. This chain's CDR3 is CASSLVRAGPALFF. The CDR3 DNA reads as TGTGCCAGCAGCTTAGTTCGAGCGGGCCCGGCCTTGTTCTTC.

In this sample, this clonotype turned up many times. The rearrangement uses TRBV7-9 and TRBJ2-1; no clear D gene. V lost 6 bases, J lost 0 bases, and 12 bases lay in between. This CDR3 has 15 residues. Germline V CDR1 and CDR2: SEHNR, FQNEAQ (reference sequence). CDR3 protein: CASRNLRSSYNEQFF. The CDR3 DNA follows: TGTGCCAGCAGGAACTTGCGGAGCTCCTACAATGAGCAGTTCTTC. Full variable domain (remainder filled in from reference TRBV7-9 and TRBJ2-1): DTGVSQNPRHKITKRGQNVTFRCDPISEHNRLYWYRQTLGQGPEFLTYFQNEAQLEKSRLLSDRFSAERPKGSFSTLEIQRTEQGDSAMYLCASRNLRSSYNEQFFGPGTRLTVL.